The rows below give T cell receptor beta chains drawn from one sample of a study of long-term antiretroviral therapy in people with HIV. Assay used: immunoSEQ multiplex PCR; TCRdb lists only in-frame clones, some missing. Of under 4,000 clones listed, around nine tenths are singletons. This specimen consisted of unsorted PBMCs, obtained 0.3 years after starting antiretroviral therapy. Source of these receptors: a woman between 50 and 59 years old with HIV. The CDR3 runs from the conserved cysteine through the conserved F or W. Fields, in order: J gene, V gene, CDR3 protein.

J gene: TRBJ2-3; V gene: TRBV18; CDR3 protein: CASSPPGSGLPIGTDTQYF
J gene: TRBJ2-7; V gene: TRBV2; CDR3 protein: CASSEAIALLGYF
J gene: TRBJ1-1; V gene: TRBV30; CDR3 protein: CAWKMAGTEAFF
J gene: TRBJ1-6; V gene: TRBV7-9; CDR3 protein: CASSSGQTYNSPLHF
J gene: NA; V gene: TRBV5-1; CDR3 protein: CASSFTSGPAYEQYF
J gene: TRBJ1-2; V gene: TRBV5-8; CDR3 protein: CASSLVAGGYYGYTF
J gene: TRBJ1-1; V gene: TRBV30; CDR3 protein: CAWSVPGGSVSF
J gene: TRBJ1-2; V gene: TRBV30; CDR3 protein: CAWSTTGTGKSYTF
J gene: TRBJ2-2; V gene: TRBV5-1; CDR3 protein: CASSFSRNTNTGELFF
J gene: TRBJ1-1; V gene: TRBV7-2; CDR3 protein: CASSVGQGGTEAFF
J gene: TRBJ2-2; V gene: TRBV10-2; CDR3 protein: CAASYRDFQSAGELFF
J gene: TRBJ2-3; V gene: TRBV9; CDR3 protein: CASSVGVAGGYTDTQYF
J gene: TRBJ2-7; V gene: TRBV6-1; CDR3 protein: CASKRAGSYEQYF
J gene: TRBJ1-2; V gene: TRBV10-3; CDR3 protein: CAISESQGSYGYTF